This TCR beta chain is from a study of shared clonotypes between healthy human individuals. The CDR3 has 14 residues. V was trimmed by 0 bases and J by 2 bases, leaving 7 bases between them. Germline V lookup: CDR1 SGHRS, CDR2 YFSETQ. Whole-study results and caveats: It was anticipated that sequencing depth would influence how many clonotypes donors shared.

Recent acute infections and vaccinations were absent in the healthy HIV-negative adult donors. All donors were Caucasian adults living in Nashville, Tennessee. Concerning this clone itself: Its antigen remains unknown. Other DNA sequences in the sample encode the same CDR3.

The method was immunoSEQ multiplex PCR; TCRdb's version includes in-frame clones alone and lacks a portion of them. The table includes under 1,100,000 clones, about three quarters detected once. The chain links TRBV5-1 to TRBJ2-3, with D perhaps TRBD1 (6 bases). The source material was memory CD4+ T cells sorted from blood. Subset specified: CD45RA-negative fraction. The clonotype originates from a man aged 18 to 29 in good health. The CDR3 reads CASSLDRVTDTQYF. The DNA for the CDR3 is TGCGCCAGCAGCTTGGACAGGGTCACAGATACGCAGTATTTT.